The entry below describes one TCR beta chain. TCRdb's table, derived via immunoSEQ multiplex PCR, lists solely in-frame clones and lacks some. This repertoire shows 50,000 to 55,000 clones, roughly 84% found once; its top ten account for under 8.5%. The sample originates from a study of blood T cell repertoires in COVID-19. V shed 5 bases and J shed 0 bases, with 17 bases lying between them. Germline loops: CDR1 SGHTA, CDR2 FQGNSA. CDR3 length equals 16 residues. This TCR derives from a man between 45 and 60 years old with active COVID-19. Sequencing input: peripheral blood. The chain has TRBV7-2 and TRBJ2-7, with D possibly matching TRBD1 (6 bases). This CDR3 is CASSAKTGQFSYEQYF. Written as DNA, the CDR3 is TGTGCCAGCAGCGCAAAGACAGGCCAATTCTCCTACGAGCAGTACTTC.